Each of the 22 T cell receptor beta chains below was sequenced from the same sample in a study of T-cell memory formation after mild COVID-19. TCRdb reprocessed the 5' RACE reads with MiXCR, giving one entry per CDR3 protein. This table holds around 80,000 distinct CDR3 sequences, 13% found once. The material sequenced was PBMCs or a T cell subset sorted from them (not recorded which). The receptors were gathered from a man aged 18 to 30 who had mild COVID-19 (a few samples of this study predate the infection). Cell type and time point are not known.

This clonotype appeared many times. The V gene is TRBV7-2, the J gene TRBJ2-7, with D possibly TRBD2 on 6 matching bases. Germline CDR1 is SGHTA and CDR2 is FQGNSA. V gave up 5 bases and J gave up 0 bases, with 14 bases separating them. This CDR3 spans 15 amino acids. CDR3 sequence reads: CASSRPGLGSYEQYF. CDR3 DNA: TGTGCCAGCAGCCGGCCGGGACTTGGCTCCTACGAGCAGTACTTC. Drawing the rest from reference TRBV7-2 and TRBJ2-7, the complete variable domain is GAGVSQSPSNKVTEKGKDVELRCDPISGHTALYWYRQSLGQGLEFLIYFQGNSAPDKSGLPSDRFSAERTGGSVSTLTIQRTQQEDSAVYLCASSRPGLGSYEQYFGPGTRLTVT.

This clonotype was picked up a small number of times. The chain joins TRBV7-6 to TRBJ1-5, with D possibly being TRBD1 (6 bases). This CDR3 has 15 amino acids. The V gene's germline CDR1 is SGHVS and CDR2 FNYEAQ. The ends were cut back, 1 base at V and 5 bases at J, with 12 bases in the middle. The CDR3 here is CASSLGTGGYQPQHF. CDR3 coding DNA: TGTGCCAGCAGCTTAGGCACGGGGGGCTATCAGCCCCAGCATTTT.

This clonotype has just a few counts. The chain uses TRBV3-1 and TRBJ2-3; 10 nucleotides match TRBD2. J gave up 6 bases and V 4 bases, and 13 bases lay outside the gene matches. Germline CDR1 reads LGHDT; CDR2 reads YNNKEL (reference sequence). This CDR3 has 17 residues. The CDR3 DNA sequence: TGTGCCAGCAGCCCATGGTTAGCGGGGGGCACTATGGATACGCAGTATTTT. Residues: CASSPWLAGGTMDTQYF.

The rearrangement uses TRBV6-5 and TRBJ1-6; 9 nucleotides agree with TRBD1. Trimming at V came to 6 bases and at J to 9 bases, leaving 9 bases not matched to a gene. Per germline, CDR1 MNHEY and CDR2 SVGAGI. The CDR3 consists of 15 residues. The CDR3 nucleotides read TGTGCCAGCAGCCCCGGGACAGGGAGTGGTTCACCCCTCCACTTT. It translates to CASSPGTGSGSPLHF.

This clonotype has at least ten counts. This sequence joins TRBV27 and TRBJ2-1; 8 nucleotides match TRBD2. Losses at the gene ends were 6 bases for V and 3 bases for J; bases not matched to a gene: 7. This CDR3 has 15 amino acids. Germline loops: CDR1 MNHEY, CDR2 SMNVEV (reference sequence). CDR3 nucleotide sequence: TGTGCCAGCAGGGATTGGCGGGGGGTCTACAATGAGCAGTTCTTC. Translation: CASRDWRGVYNEQFF.

This clonotype was seen a few times. The chain recombines TRBV7-9 with TRBJ2-1; TRBD2 matches 7 bases. CDR1 is SEHNR, CDR2 FQNEAQ, per germline (reference sequence). This CDR3 has 13 residues. The junction had 6 bases not matched to a gene; V was cut back by 4 bases and J by 9 bases. In DNA form, the CDR3 reads TGTGCCAGCAGCTCCCGCGGGGGTAGTGAGCAGTTCTTC. It codes for CASSSRGGSEQFF.

The V and J genes are TRBV6-4 and TRBJ2-2; D unresolved. Trimming removed 5 bases at V and 4 bases at J, with 8 bases between. This CDR3 region has 13 residues. The germline V gene has CDR1 MRHNA and CDR2 SNTAGT. The CDR3 nucleotides read TGTGCCAGCAGTATAGGAGCCACCGGGGAGCTGTTTTTT. Translated, it gives CASSIGATGELFF.

This clonotype was seen a handful of times. At one of its ends the junction is not consistent with the germline gene, which may arise from a read error. This chain uses TRBV7-7 with TRBJ2-1; 12 bases align to TRBD2. Germline CDR1 SSHAT, CDR2 FNYEAQ (reference sequence). The CDR3 sequence is 15 residues long. The CDR3 nucleotides are TGTGCTAGCAGCTCGACTAGCGGGGGCCTCAATGAGCAGTTCTTC. It specifies CASSSTSGGLNEQFF. Drawing the rest from reference TRBV7-7 and TRBJ2-1, the complete variable domain is GAGVSQSPRYKVTKRGQDVTLRCDPISSHATLYWYQQALGQGPEFLTYFNYEAQPDKSGLPSDRFSAERPEGSISTLTIQRTEQRDSAMYRCASSSTSGGLNEQFFGPGTRLTVL.

This clonotype was seen a handful of times. J is TRBJ2-5 and V is TRBV2, with D possibly called TRBD1 or TRBD2 (5 bases each). The CDR3 loop spans 14 amino acids. Looked up from germline, CDR1 is SNHLY and CDR2 is FYNNEI. V shed 9 bases and J shed 5 bases, with 19 bases lying between them. CDR3 sequence reads: CARMGPTIGETQYF. The CDR3 DNA reads as TGTGCCAGAATGGGGCCGACTATCGGCGAGACCCAGTACTTC.

The chain uses TRBV7-9 and TRBJ1-1; the D is unclear. Germline lookup yields CDR1 SEHNR and CDR2 FQNEAQ (reference sequence). The CDR3 has 14 residues. Trimming pared 4 bases from V and 3 bases from J, leaving 12 bases between. Here the CDR3 reads CASSSPGVDTEAFF. The CDR3 nucleotides read TGTGCCAGCAGCTCCCCCGGGGTGGACACTGAAGCTTTCTTT.

The rearrangement joins TRBV6-5 to TRBJ1-1, with unresolved D. The germline V gene has CDR1 MNHEY and CDR2 SVGAGI. The CDR3 contains 12 residues. The ends were cut back, 8 bases at V and 4 bases at J, with 11 bases in the middle. CDR3 in DNA: TGTGCCAGCTTGCGGGTAGGCACTGAAGCTTTCTTT. Its protein is CASLRVGTEAFF.

Many counts were recorded for this clonotype. The chain carries TRBV16 and TRBJ2-4; D gene ambiguous. From germline, CDR1 is KGHSY and CDR2 FQNENV. V lost 4 bases and J lost 0, with 10 bases in between. The CDR3 sequence is 15 residues long. CDR3 loop: CASSPREVAKNIQYF. CDR3 sequence (DNA): TGTGCCAGCAGCCCACGAGAGGTAGCCAAAAACATTCAGTACTTC.

In its sample, this clonotype was seen a few times. The chain joins TRBV4-2 to TRBJ1-2; D not resolved. Trimming shortened V by 0 bases and J by 7 bases, and 3 bases separated the two germline ends. The CDR3 consists of 11 residues. Germline-derived CDR1 and CDR2 are LGHNA and YNFKEQ. In DNA, the CDR3 is TGTGCCAGCAGCCAAGATTCTGGCTACACCTTC. Amino acid sequence: CASSQDSGYTF.

The chain links TRBV7-9 to TRBJ2-1, with 14 bases matching TRBD2. This CDR3 spans 19 amino acids. After removal of 5 bases from V and 3 bases from J, the junction contained 12 bases not matched to a gene. Looked up from germline, CDR1 is SEHNR and CDR2 is FQNEAQ (reference sequence). CDR3 bases: TGTGCCAGCAGCCGCAGTACCGGGACTAGCGGGGGACTCTACAATGAGCAGTTCTTC. Protein product: CASSRSTGTSGGLYNEQFF.

This clonotype has a count of ten or more. The chain employs TRBV29-1 and TRBJ1-1; a weak D match, TRBD1 (6 bases). The CDR3 sequence is 12 residues long. V was shortened by 4 bases and J by 2 bases, with 8 bases between the two germline ends. From germline, CDR1 is SQVTM and CDR2 ANQGSEA. CDR3 amino acids: CSVAGGNTEAFF. The CDR3 DNA sequence: TGCAGCGTTGCGGGGGGCAACACTGAAGCTTTCTTT.

There are a few counts of this clonotype. The gene calls are TRBV7-8 and TRBJ2-3; D ambiguous. The CDR3 loop spans 13 amino acids. V was cut by 4 bases and J by 9 bases, with 14 bases left in between. Germline V gene sequence: CDR1 SGHVS, CDR2 FQNEAQ. In DNA, the CDR3 is TGTGCCAGCAGCTCCTCGTTGCAGGCCACGCAGTATTTT. Its protein product is CASSSSLQATQYF.

This clonotype occurred a few times. The rearrangement uses TRBV10-2 and TRBJ2-3, with D maybe TRBD2 (5 bases). With 7 bases removed from V and 0 bases from J, the gap between germline ends came to 11 bases. The CDR3 is made up of 14 amino acids. Germline CDR1 and CDR2: WSHSY and SAAADI. In DNA, the CDR3 is TGCGCCAGCATCCGAGACTACAGCACAGATACGCAGTATTTT. Translation: CASIRDYSTDTQYF.

This clonotype was detected only a few times. CDR3 sequence reads: CSATRDRVSYTEAFF. The CDR3 nucleotides read TGCAGTGCCACTCGGGACCGTGTGAGCTACACTGAAGCTTTCTTT. The chain joins TRBV20-1 to TRBJ1-1; perhaps TRBD1 as D (5 bases). Germline assignment: CDR1 DFQATT and CDR2 SNEGSKA (reference sequence). This CDR3 is 15 amino acids long. The V gene lost 6 bases and the J gene lost 3 bases, with 20 bases spanning the gap.

This clonotype was found a few times. The gene calls are TRBV7-9 and TRBJ1-2; 7 bases map to TRBD1. The germline gives CDR1 SEHNR, CDR2 FQNEAQ (reference sequence). The V segment lost 8 bases and the J segment 6 bases; nucleotides outside the gene matches: 12. This CDR3 spans 14 amino acids. CDR3: CASDIRGRTNGYTF. CDR3 DNA sequence: TGTGCCAGCGATATCAGGGGGAGAACGAATGGCTACACCTTC.

The rearrangement uses TRBV12-3 or TRBV12-4 and TRBJ2-6; 7 positions agree with TRBD1. The V and J ends lost 7 bases and 1 base, in that order; junction bases with no gene match: 13. CDR3 size: 18 residues. CDR3 region: CASTTGTAPNSGANVLTF. Written as DNA, the CDR3 is TGTGCCAGCACCACGGGGACAGCCCCTAATTCTGGGGCCAACGTCCTGACTTTC.

The chain employs TRBV3-1 and TRBJ2-4; D gene uncertain. The CDR3 spans 17 residues. CDR1 and CDR2 (germline): LGHDT, YNNKEL (reference sequence). With 1 base removed from V and 0 bases from J, the gap between germline ends came to 13 bases. CDR3 in amino acids: CASSQATSKLAKNIQYF. The DNA of the CDR3 is TGTGCCAGCAGCCAAGCGACCTCCAAACTAGCCAAAAACATTCAGTACTTC.

This clonotype was seen at least ten times. This chain uses TRBV4-1 with TRBJ1-3, with D unclear. This CDR3 comprises 15 residues. Germline values: CDR1 MGHRA, CDR2 YSYEKL. The ends were cut back, 1 base at V and 8 bases at J, with 15 bases in the middle. The CDR3 is CASSQAVSIGDTIYF. CDR3 nucleotide sequence: TGCGCCAGCAGCCAAGCGGTTTCGATCGGTGACACCATATATTTT.